The 3 T cell receptor beta chains given below trace back to one sample, sequenced in a study of shared clonotypes between healthy human individuals. TCRdb's copy holds only in-frame clones and misses some; the assay was immunoSEQ multiplex PCR. The table shows roughly 1.5 million clones, with 98% occurring only once. The sequenced material came from naive CD4+ T cells sorted from blood. Sample subset: CD45RA+ positively selected. The receptors come from a man younger than 40 in good health.

J is TRBJ1-1 and V is TRBV7-2; D gene unclear. The CDR3 length is 15 residues. The ends were cut back, 3 bases at V and 0 bases at J, with 11 bases in the middle. The germline V gene has CDR1 SGHTA and CDR2 FQGNSA. In DNA, the CDR3 is TGTGCCAGCAGCTTCCCTATGTTATTGAACACTGAAGCTTTCTTT. Protein: CASSFPMLLNTEAFF.

The chain carries TRBV15 and TRBJ1-2; D not resolved. With 1 base removed from V and 6 bases from J, the gap between germline ends came to 12 bases. The CDR3 extends over 14 amino acids. The V gene's germline CDR1 is LNHNV and CDR2 YYDKDF (reference sequence). This CDR3 is CATSRVGTADGYTF. In DNA, the CDR3 is TGTGCCACCAGCAGAGTAGGTACAGCAGATGGCTACACCTTC.

The table lists this clone with a count of one. J is TRBJ2-2 and V is TRBV9; 7 positions agree with TRBD1. The CDR3 has 15 residues. Germline V gives CDR1 SGDLS, CDR2 YYNGEE. V shed 2 bases and J 5 bases; nucleotides not matched to a gene: 6. The CDR3 loop reads CASSVTGVGTGELFF. CDR3 sequence (DNA): TGTGCCAGCAGCGTTACAGGGGTTGGAACCGGGGAGCTGTTTTTT. Filled out from reference TRBV9 and TRBJ2-2, the complete variable domain reads DSGVTQTPKHLITATGQRVTLRCSPRSGDLSVYWYQQSLDQGLQFLIQYYNGEERAKGNILERFSAQQFPDLHSELNLSSLELGDSALYFCASSVTGVGTGELFFGEGSRLTVL.